This note documents a single T cell receptor beta chain sequence. Its antigen is as yet unknown. TCRdb keeps only in-frame clones here, not all; method: immunoSEQ multiplex PCR. The sample yields over a million clones, 95% to 97% seen once. The entry originates in a study of shared clonotypes between healthy human individuals. Study-wide points: Generation probabilities were higher for clonotypes shared across all four sorted-subset donors than for unshared ones. Clonotypes that were shared across several donors made up around 5% of naive CD4 clonotypes. Only blood underwent sampling, and tissue repertoires likely differ.

The specimen sequenced was naive CD4+ T cells sorted from blood. Subset reported: CD45RA+ positively selected. This TCR came from a man aged 25 to 40 in good health.

CDR3 in DNA: TGTGCCAGCAGCTTGATGGGCAGTTCCTACGAGCAGTACTTC. Protein product: CASSLMGSSYEQYF. This chain connects TRBV7-2 to TRBJ2-5; D is unresolved. The DNA end favors TRBJ2-7, so the J call may be wrong. CDR1 SGHTA and CDR2 FQGNSA come from the germline V gene. The CDR3 loop spans 14 amino acids.